This is a list of T cell receptor beta chains from one sample in a study of regulatory T cells in long-lasting Graves disease. Each CDR3 protein is one row after TCRdb ran MiXCR on the multiplex PCR reads. Seen here are 400,000 to 550,000 distinct CDR3 sequences, 14% to 15% observed once, and the top ten hold around 15%. This sample was also put to use in a study of T cells in Graves' hyperthyroidism and ophthalmopathy.

This sample comprised peripheral blood mononuclear cells (PBMCs), obtained at new diagnosis, from a patient treated with antithyroid drugs. These receptors originate from a woman aged 30 to 39 with Graves disease. CDR3s include the opening cysteine and the closing phenylalanine or tryptophan.

len: 12; v_gene: TRBV30; CDR3aa: CAWSPLIPEAFF
len: 13; v_gene: TRBV12-3/TRBV12-4; CDR3aa: CASRGQGVGIQYF
len: 12; v_gene: TRBV6-1; CDR3aa: CASCVLGQPQHF
len: 15; v_gene: TRBV19; CDR3aa: CASSIELAGLLEQFF
len: 14; v_gene: TRBV5-1; CDR3aa: CASSLPGQGYEQYF
len: 15; v_gene: TRBV18; CDR3aa: CASSPGLISGNTIYF
len: 17; v_gene: TRBV6-1; CDR3aa: CASSAGGTSGAYNEQFF
len: 14; v_gene: TRBV3-1; CDR3aa: CASSQVRVLGEQFF
len: 18; v_gene: TRBV20-1; CDR3aa: CSARARVSLSSGANVLTF
len: 14; v_gene: TRBV27; CDR3aa: CASRPAGGPYEQYF
len: 13; v_gene: TRBV2; CDR3aa: CASSGDYNNEQFF
len: 19; v_gene: TRBV7-9; CDR3aa: CASSLPTSGSPFSTDTQYF
len: 13; v_gene: TRBV10-1; CDR3aa: CASSTGPNNEQFF
len: 14; v_gene: TRBV4-1; CDR3aa: CASSQDSGDYGYTF
len: 18; v_gene: TRBV5-1; CDR3aa: CASSLEPPRSTELYEQYF
len: 15; v_gene: TRBV9; CDR3aa: CASSVLAGDSYEQYF
len: 13; v_gene: TRBV30; CDR3aa: CAWSVARISEQYF
len: 16; v_gene: TRBV3-1; CDR3aa: CASSQDKGAGTDTQYF
len: 17; v_gene: TRBV4-2; CDR3aa: CASSRFPSSTTYNEQFF
len: 14; v_gene: TRBV5-1; CDR3aa: CASSLRGIPYEQYF
len: 17; v_gene: TRBV7-8; CDR3aa: CASSSTPRVSYNSPLHF
len: 16; v_gene: TRBV7-3; CDR3aa: CASSKTGTGGLDEQFF
len: 14; v_gene: TRBV25-1; CDR3aa: CASTGGRAGETQYF
len: 15; v_gene: TRBV18; CDR3aa: CASSPQGGTQETQYF
len: 15; v_gene: TRBV20-1; CDR3aa: CSARSPGTKTDEQFF
len: 15; v_gene: TRBV3-1; CDR3aa: CASSQGSGLANEQYF
len: 18; v_gene: TRBV13; CDR3aa: CASSLGALEGLRTDTQYF
len: 17; v_gene: TRBV29-1; CDR3aa: CSVEDLGGWNSYNEQFF
len: 16; v_gene: TRBV11-2; CDR3aa: CASRPSPPGRNTEAFF
len: 15; v_gene: TRBV29-1; CDR3aa: CSVDELAGVSYEQYF
len: 16; v_gene: TRBV20-1; CDR3aa: CSVMTNRLVYMVEQFF
len: 16; v_gene: TRBV20-1; CDR3aa: CSAYPPGAIQSYEQYF
len: 15; v_gene: TRBV5-1; CDR3aa: CASSPGRGGNQPQHF
len: 13; v_gene: TRBV6-2/TRBV6-3; CDR3aa: CASSYSSRAEQFF
len: 16; v_gene: TRBV28; CDR3aa: CASYNPTSLGSYEQYF
len: 14; v_gene: TRBV6-1; CDR3aa: CASLGAGSYNEQFF
len: 15; v_gene: TRBV5-1; CDR3aa: CASSLAGGRRDEQYF
len: 20; v_gene: TRBV20-1; CDR3aa: CSARAPWAPSVPLADNEQFF
len: 16; v_gene: TRBV30; CDR3aa: CAWSVPLGTRVDEQFF
len: 13; v_gene: TRBV6-2/TRBV6-3; CDR3aa: CASSWTGNQPQHF
len: 13; v_gene: TRBV5-1; CDR3aa: CASSRVLAETQYF
len: 11; v_gene: TRBV6-2/TRBV6-3; CDR3aa: CIHRAAYEQYF
len: 16; v_gene: TRBV27; CDR3aa: CASSGTSAGILQPQHF
len: 12; v_gene: TRBV6-1; CDR3aa: CASFSSTDTQYF
len: 14; v_gene: TRBV3-1; CDR3aa: CASSQVQGTGELFF
len: 13; v_gene: TRBV10-3; CDR3aa: CAISEGLQETQYF
len: 14; v_gene: TRBV5-1; CDR3aa: CASSPRTGWTEAFF
len: 17; v_gene: TRBV20-1; CDR3aa: CSARDPTGGFSHNEQFF
len: 13; v_gene: TRBV12-3/TRBV12-4; CDR3aa: CASSTEVRDEQFF
len: 18; v_gene: TRBV7-6; CDR3aa: CASSPQGGGEAPTMEQYF
len: 16; v_gene: TRBV20-1; CDR3aa: CSARGRDRGRRTEAFF
len: 12; v_gene: TRBV9; CDR3aa: CASSAGGIEQFF